Presented here are 22 T cell receptor beta chains from one specimen sequenced in a study of shared clonotypes between healthy human individuals. The table came from immunoSEQ multiplex PCR; TCRdb's copy has only in-frame clones and leaves some out. The table includes about 1.5 million clones, approximately 98% detected once. Sequencing used naive CD4+ T cells sorted from blood. The sample's subset: CD45RA+ positively selected. Every receptor here comes from a man aged 25 to 40 in good health.

The chain combines TRBV12-5 with TRBJ1-2, with 11 positions matching TRBD1. The CDR3 has 15 residues. Germline trimming cut 6 bases from V and 7 bases from J; bases unmatched to any gene: 10. Germline-derived CDR1 and CDR2 are LGHNT and FRNRAP. CDR3 loop: CASGNRDRGFAGYTF. The CDR3 DNA sequence: TGTGCTAGTGGAAATAGGGACAGGGGGTTCGCTGGCTACACCTTC.

Comment on this clone: The sample carries other DNA sequences with the same CDR3. The chain combines TRBV7-2 with TRBJ2-7, with D uncertain. The CDR3 is 12 amino acids. Trimming pared 1 base from V and 5 bases from J, leaving 6 bases between. In germline, CDR1 is SGHTA, CDR2 FQGNSA. DNA for the CDR3: TGTGCCAGCAGCTTAGGGTCCCACGAGCAGTACTTC. This gives the protein CASSLGSHEQYF.

This chain joins TRBV11-2 and TRBJ2-5; weak D call: TRBD1 (6 bases). Germline V gene lookup returns CDR1 SGHAT and CDR2 FQNNGV. V was pared by 0 bases and J by 1 base, with 15 bases between. CDR3 length: 17 amino acids. The chain's CDR3 is CASSLDNRVGLQETQYF. CDR3 nucleotides: TGTGCCAGCAGCTTAGACAACAGGGTAGGCCTCCAAGAGACCCAGTACTTC.

The chain uses TRBV5-4 and TRBJ2-7; 8 nucleotides match TRBD1. V trimming: 3 bases; J trimming: 4 bases; junction bases outside the gene matches: 6. Per germline, CDR1 SGHNT and CDR2 YYREEE (reference sequence). This CDR3 has 14 amino acids. CDR3 bases: TGTGCCAGCAGCTCCGGGACAGGCGAGTACGAGCAGTACTTC. It yields the protein CASSSGTGEYEQYF.

V and J are TRBV5-1 and TRBJ2-3, with D hard to call. The V end was cut by 0 bases, the J end by 2 bases, with 13 bases between. The length of the CDR3 is 16 residues. Germline CDR1 and CDR2: SGHRS and YFSETQ. The CDR3, as DNA: TGCGCCAGCAGCTTGGCTGGGGTGGGATACACAGATACGCAGTATTTT. Its translation: CASSLAGVGYTDTQYF.

The chain joins TRBV7-9 to TRBJ2-1, with D perhaps TRBD2 (7 bases). Germline lookup yields CDR1 SEHNR and CDR2 FQNEAQ (reference sequence). The V gene lost 5 bases and the J gene lost 4 bases, with 18 bases spanning the gap. The CDR3 covers 16 residues. The DNA of the CDR3 is TGTGCCAGCAGCCTTAAAGGGGGACTACCGTACAATGAGCAGTTCTTC. Protein: CASSLKGGLPYNEQFF. Full variable domain (rest looked up from reference TRBV7-9 and TRBJ2-1): DTGVSQNPRHKITKRGQNVTFRCDPISEHNRLYWYRQTLGQGPEFLTYFQNEAQLEKSRLLSDRFSAERPKGSFSTLEIQRTEQGDSAMYLCASSLKGGLPYNEQFFGPGTRLTVL.

The V and J genes are TRBV5-1 and TRBJ1-1, with TRBD1 as a possible D gene (6 bases). The length of the CDR3 is 14 residues. Germline lookup yields CDR1 SGHRS and CDR2 YFSETQ. With 2 bases removed from V and 4 bases from J, the gap between germline ends came to 12 bases. The CDR3 nucleotides read TGCGCCAGCAGCTTCCAGGGGCTGTCCACTGAAGCTTTCTTT. Protein product: CASSFQGLSTEAFF.

This sequence joins TRBV5-5 and TRBJ2-5; 7 bases map to TRBD2. V was clipped by 4 bases and J by 1 base; unmatched bases: 13. Germline V gene data show CDR1 as SGHKS and CDR2 as YYEKEE (reference sequence). CDR3 length: 17 amino acids. The CDR3 reads CASSPGTKAHFQETQYF. The CDR3 DNA sequence: TGTGCCAGCAGCCCCGGGACTAAGGCCCATTTCCAAGAGACCCAGTACTTC.

The gene calls are TRBV6-1 and TRBJ2-3, with D perhaps TRBD2 (5 bases). The CDR3 covers 14 residues. The germline V and J ends were trimmed by 8 bases and 0 bases, with 12 bases remaining between them. The germline V gene encodes CDR1 MNHNS and CDR2 SASEGT. Here the CDR3 DNA reads TGTGCCAGCTGGCGCGGGTCTAGCACAGATACGCAGTATTTT. Translating gives CASWRGSSTDTQYF.

J is TRBJ2-3 and V is TRBV28; possibly TRBD2 for D (5 bases). The germline gives CDR1 MDHEN, CDR2 SYDVKM. The CDR3 extends over 14 amino acids. V was pared by 3 bases and J by 12 bases, with 19 bases between. CDR3 in DNA: TGTGCCAGCAGTTTCCAACATAGCGTCCGTACCCAGTATTTT. Amino acid sequence: CASSFQHSVRTQYF.

In the case of this clone: The sample carries other DNA sequences with the same CDR3. The gene calls are TRBV5-4 and TRBJ1-1; D ambiguous. Germline-derived CDR1 and CDR2 are SGHNT and YYREEE (reference sequence). The length of the CDR3 is 13 residues. V lost 0 bases and J lost 6, with 9 bases in between. CDR3 coding DNA: TGTGCCAGCAGCTTGGTAGGATCCCCTGAAGCTTTCTTT. Translating it yields CASSLVGSPEAFF.

The chain has TRBV4-1 and TRBJ2-7; 13 bases are a match to TRBD2. Per the germline V gene, CDR1 is MGHRA and CDR2 is YSYEKL. The trim removed 0 bases at V and 10 bases at J, leaving 6 bases unmatched. The CDR3 has 15 residues. CDR3 protein: CASSQEGLAGRRQYF. For the CDR3, the DNA is TGCGCCAGCAGCCAAGAGGGACTAGCGGGACGTCGACAGTACTTC.

This clone was counted once. The V and J genes are TRBV29-1 and TRBJ2-1; TRBD2 matches 7 bases. Germline CDR1 reads SQVTM; CDR2 reads ANQGSEA. The V gene end was trimmed by 6 bases and the J gene end by 7 bases; junction bases not matched to a gene: 9. The CDR3 has 13 amino acids. DNA for the CDR3: TGCAGCGTGGCCCCCGGGGGGTCTAATGAGCAGTTCTTC. This encodes CSVAPGGSNEQFF.

The rearrangement links TRBV11-3 to TRBJ2-1, with 12 bases lining up with TRBD2. The germline CDR1 and CDR2 sequences are SGHNT and YENEEA. CDR3 size: 16 residues. V shed 5 bases and J 6 bases; nucleotides not matched to a gene: 8. The CDR3 region is CASSPTSGRTLNEQFF. The CDR3 coding sequence is TGTGCCAGCAGCCCCACTAGCGGGAGGACCCTCAATGAGCAGTTCTTC.

The chain uses TRBV5-5 and TRBJ1-5, with 9 bases identical to TRBD1. CDR1 SGHKS and CDR2 YYEKEE come from the germline V gene (reference sequence). This CDR3 comprises 16 residues. V trimming: 5 bases; J trimming: 0 bases; junction bases outside the gene matches: 6. The CDR3 nucleotides read TGTGCCAGCAGTCCCGGGACAGGGAATAGCAATCAGCCCCAGCATTTT. Encoded protein: CASSPGTGNSNQPQHF.

This chain uses TRBV4-2 with TRBJ2-7; D assignment may be TRBD1 or TRBD2 (5 bases each). This CDR3 is built from 15 residues. Per germline, CDR1 LGHNA and CDR2 YNFKEQ. Between the trimmed V and J ends, which lost 4 bases and 5 bases, there was a span of 18 bases. The DNA of the CDR3 is TGTGCCAGCAGCCTGACCGGGGTTTGGGGCAACGAGCAGTACTTC. Translation: CASSLTGVWGNEQYF.

In DNA, the CDR3 is TGTGCCAGCAGTTACGGGGATCTAGGCGAGCAGTACTTC. It specifies CASSYGDLGEQYF. This sequence joins TRBV6-5 and TRBJ2-7; D is ambiguous. Germline V gene data show CDR1 as MNHEY and CDR2 as SVGAGI. The CDR3 sequence is 13 residues long. Trimming removed 2 bases at V and 6 bases at J, with 11 bases between.

This clone was observed a single time. This chain connects TRBV28 to TRBJ1-1; no clear D gene. Trimming took off 4 bases at V and 3 bases at J, with 15 bases between the two ends. This CDR3 is 15 amino acids long. CDR1 MDHEN and CDR2 SYDVKM come from the germline V gene. The DNA for the CDR3 is TGTGCCAGCAGTTCCCCGCTGGTTGTCGACACTGAAGCTTTCTTT. Translation gives CASSSPLVVDTEAFF.

The rearrangement joins TRBV6-4 to TRBJ2-2; 14 bases are shared with TRBD2. The CDR3 contains 19 residues. The ends lost 1 base at V and 4 bases at J; junction bases unmatched: 8. From germline, CDR1 is MRHNA and CDR2 SNTAGT. CDR3 sequence (DNA): TGTGCCAGCAGTGACTTGGGACTAGCGGGAGACAGATGCACCGGGGAGCTGTTTTTT. It yields the protein CASSDLGLAGDRCTGELFF.

The chain recombines TRBV5-5 with TRBJ2-5; a possible D gene is TRBD1 (5 bases). The CDR3 spans 14 residues. Between the trimmed V and J ends, which lost 0 bases and 0 bases, there was a span of 6 bases. In germline, CDR1 is SGHKS, CDR2 YYEKEE (reference sequence). CDR3 in DNA: TGTGCCAGCAGCTTGGTGGACAACCAAGAGACCCAGTACTTC. Its protein product is CASSLVDNQETQYF.

CDR3 residues: CASSDEGGLAGVRETQYF. The DNA for the CDR3 is TGTGCCAGCAGCGATGAAGGCGGACTAGCGGGAGTGAGGGAGACCCAGTACTTC. The J gene is TRBJ2-5, the V gene TRBV2; TRBD2 matches 13 bases. Trimming removed 6 bases from V and 5 bases from J; junction bases left unmatched: 15. The CDR3 length is 18 residues. Germline V gene lookup returns CDR1 SNHLY and CDR2 FYNNEI.

The chain recombines TRBV6-1 with TRBJ2-3; 10 bases are shared with TRBD2. Looked up from germline, CDR1 is MNHNS and CDR2 is SASEGT. The trim removed 4 bases at V and 4 bases at J, leaving 5 bases unmatched. The CDR3 runs 15 residues. CDR3 region: CASSGSGRAADTQYF. In DNA form, the CDR3 reads TGTGCCAGCAGTGGCAGCGGGAGGGCCGCAGATACGCAGTATTTT.